This T cell receptor beta chain was sequenced during a study of cytomegalovirus exposure and HLA in healthy donors. The CDR3 is 16 amino acids. V shed 0 bases and J 6 bases; nucleotides not matched to a gene: 11. The germline gives CDR1 GTSNPN, CDR2 SVGIG (reference sequence). This clone was counted ten times or more. Its antigen is not known. Clones were read by immunoSEQ multiplex PCR, and TCRdb kept only the in-frame ones, dropping some. The sample holds 150,000 to 200,000 clones, roughly 77% seen once. General study points: The CMV antigen specificity of a few CMV-associated chains was confirmed through in vitro analysis.

This TCR was sampled from a woman in her twenties or thirties in good health and CMV-seronegative. The chain has TRBV30 and TRBJ1-1; 9 bases align to TRBD1. The sequenced sample consisted of PBMCs. In nucleotides, the CDR3 is TGTGCCTGGAGTGTAATTTTAGGACAGGGGATCCCTGAAGCTTTCTTT. As protein: CAWSVILGQGIPEAFF. Full variable domain (missing parts from reference TRBV30 and TRBJ1-1): SQTIHQWPATLVQPVGSPLSLECTVEGTSNPNLYWYRQAAGRGLQLLFYSVGIGQISSEVPQNLSASRPQDRQFILSSKKLLLSDSGFYLCAWSVILGQGIPEAFFGQGTRLTVV.